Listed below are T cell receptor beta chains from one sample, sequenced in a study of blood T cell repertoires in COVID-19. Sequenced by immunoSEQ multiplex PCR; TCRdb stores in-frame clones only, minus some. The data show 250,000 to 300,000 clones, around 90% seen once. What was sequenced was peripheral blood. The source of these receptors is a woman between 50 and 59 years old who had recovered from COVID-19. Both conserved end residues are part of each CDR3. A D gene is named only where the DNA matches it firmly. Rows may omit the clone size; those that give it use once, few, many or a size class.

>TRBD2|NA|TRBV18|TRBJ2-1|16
CASSPPSGRGYNEQFF
TGTGCCAGCTCACCACCGTCAGGGAGGGGATACAATGAGCAGTTCTTC
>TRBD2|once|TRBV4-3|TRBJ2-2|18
CASSQVTSGRQNTGELFF
TGCGCCAGCAGCCAAGTGACTAGCGGGAGGCAAAACACCGGGGAGCTGTTTTTT
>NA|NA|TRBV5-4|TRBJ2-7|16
CASSWGGRLGSYEQYF
TGTGCCAGCAGTTGGGGGGGGCGGTTGGGCTCCTACGAGCAGTACTTC
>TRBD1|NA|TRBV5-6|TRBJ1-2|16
CASSNSGTGINYGYTF
TGTGCCAGCAGCAATTCCGGGACAGGGATTAACTATGGCTACACCTTC
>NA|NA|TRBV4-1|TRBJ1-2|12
CASSQAGFPYTF
TGCGCCAGCAGCCAAGCGGGATTTCCCTACACCTTC
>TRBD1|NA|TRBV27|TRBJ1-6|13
CASSRGLGSPLHF
TGTGCCAGCAGCAGGGGGTTGGGTTCACCCCTCCACTTT
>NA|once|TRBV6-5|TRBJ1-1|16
CASSYGSAQGATEAFF
TGTGCCAGCAGTTACGGGTCGGCTCAGGGTGCCACTGAAGCTTTCTTT
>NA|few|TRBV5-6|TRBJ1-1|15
CASSSLGSEHTEAFF
TGTGCCAGCAGCTCGTTGGGGAGTGAACACACTGAAGCTTTCTTT
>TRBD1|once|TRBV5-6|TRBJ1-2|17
CASSLFIQGRGDYGYTF
TGTGCCAGCAGCCTCTTTATACAGGGGAGAGGCGACTATGGCTACACCTTC
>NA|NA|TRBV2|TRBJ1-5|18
CASSESFLGQISNQPQHF
TGTGCCAGCAGTGAAAGTTTCTTAGGACAGATAAGCAATCAGCCCCAGCATTTT
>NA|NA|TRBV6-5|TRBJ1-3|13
CASRGSAGNTIYF
TGTGCCAGCAGGGGATCCGCGGGGAACACCATATATTTT
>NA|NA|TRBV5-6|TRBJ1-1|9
CASSLYSFF
TGTGCCAGCAGCTTGTATTCTTTCTTT
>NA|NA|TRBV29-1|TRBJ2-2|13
CSVAYRVPGELFF
TGCAGCGTCGCGTACAGGGTTCCCGGGGAGCTGTTTTTT
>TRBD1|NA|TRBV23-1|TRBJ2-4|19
CASSQGITGVGVAKNIQYF
TGCGCCAGCAGTCAAGGAATCACAGGGGTAGGGGTAGCCAAAAACATTCAGTACTTC
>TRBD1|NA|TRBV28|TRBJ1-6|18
CASSFGALWDSYNSPLHF
TGTGCCAGCAGTTTTGGTGCTTTGTGGGACAGCTATAATTCACCCCTCCACTTT
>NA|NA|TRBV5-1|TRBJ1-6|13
CASSYEQGSPLHF
TGCGCCAGCAGCTATGAACAGGGTTCACCCCTCCACTTT
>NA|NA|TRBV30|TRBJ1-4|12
CACERPYEKLFF
TGTGCCTGCGAGCGGCCTTATGAAAAACTGTTTTTT
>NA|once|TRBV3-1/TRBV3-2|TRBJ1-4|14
CASSPTGSNEKLFF
TGTGCCAGCAGCCCGACGGGTTCTAATGAAAAACTGTTTTTT
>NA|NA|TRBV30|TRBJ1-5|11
CAWSVAQPQHF
TGTGCCTGGAGTGTAGCCCAGCCCCAGCATTTT
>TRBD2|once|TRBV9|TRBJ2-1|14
CASSVGTSGGIGIF
TGTGCCAGCAGCGTAGGGACTAGCGGGGGGATAGGGATCTTC
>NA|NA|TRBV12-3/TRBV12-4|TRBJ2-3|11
CASSFEWTQYF
TGTGCCAGCAGTTTTGAGTGGACGCAGTATTTT
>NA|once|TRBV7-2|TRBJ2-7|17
CASSFKTPATTGYEQYF
TGTGCCAGCAGCTTTAAGACCCCCGCGACTACAGGGTACGAGCAGTACTTC
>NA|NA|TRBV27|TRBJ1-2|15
CASSPLVRRGYGYTF
TGTGCCAGCAGTCCTTTGGTCCGGAGGGGCTATGGCTACACCTTC